This record looks at one TCR beta chain sequence and its context. Its antigen remains unknown. The data belong to a study of cytomegalovirus exposure and HLA in healthy donors. Overall study results and limits: Reports credit the classifier with highly specific, highly sensitive diagnosis of cytomegalovirus status.

The primer mix had 60 Vbeta and 13 Jbeta primers. Assay: immunoSEQ multiplex PCR; the TCRdb copy retains only in-frame clones and omits some. Altogether approximately 170,000 clones are present, about 76% being singletons, with the ten largest covering roughly 2.6%. The sequence derives from a woman between 40 and 55 years old in good health and CMV-seropositive. Sequencing used PBMCs.

Written as DNA, the CDR3 is TGCAGCGTTTCTAGGCTCACGGGGAGGAGCACTGAAGCTTTCTTT. Its protein is CSVSRLTGRSTEAFF. The chain carries TRBV29-1 and TRBJ1-1; D unclear. This CDR3 spans 15 amino acids. Trimming shortened V by 5 bases and J by 4 bases, and 20 bases separated the two germline ends. Germline assignment: CDR1 SQVTM and CDR2 ANQGSEA.